The clone carrying this T cell receptor (beta chain) was seen a handful of times. Its antigen is not identified. The whole isolated RNA underwent reverse transcription, so sequencing captured expressed TCRB transcripts. Libraries were prepared by immunoSEQ multiplex PCR; TCRdb keeps only in-frame clonotypes and omits some of them. The sample yields 810,000 or so clones, 15% to 20% seen once. The sample is drawn from a study of beta chain features in type 1 diabetes. Study-wide background: About 110,000,000 sorted cells were examined across all samples. Whole-study findings and limits: The study found moderately but significantly shorter TCRB CDR3s in all four CD4+ subsets of Type 1 diabetes patients. Patients with type 1 diabetes showed fewer VDJ junction insertions and more deletions.

CD45RO/CCR7/CD25/CD127/CD95/CD27 separated CD4+ naive, central memory, regulatory and stem cell-like memory cells by sorting. Germline trimming cut 7 bases from V and 0 bases from J; bases unmatched to any gene: 13. This CDR3 comprises 17 residues. Germline lookup yields CDR1 ENHRY and CDR2 SYGVKD. Source material: naive CD4+ T cells from blood. The chain links TRBV10-3 to TRBJ2-7, with 9 bases fitting TRBD1. The TCR originated in a woman aged 18-29 years in good health. Written as DNA, the CDR3 is TGTGCCATCACCAACGGGGCCGGGACAGGGATCTCCTACGAGCAGTACTTC. It specifies CAITNGAGTGISYEQYF.